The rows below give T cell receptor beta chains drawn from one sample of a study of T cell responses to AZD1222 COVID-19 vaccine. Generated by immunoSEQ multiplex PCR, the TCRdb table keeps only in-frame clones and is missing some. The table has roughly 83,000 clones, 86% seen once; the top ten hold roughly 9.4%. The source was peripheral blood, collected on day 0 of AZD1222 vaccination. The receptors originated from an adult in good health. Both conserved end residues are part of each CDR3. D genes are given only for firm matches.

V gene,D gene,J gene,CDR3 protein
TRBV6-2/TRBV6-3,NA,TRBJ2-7,CASSYSGHLYEQYF
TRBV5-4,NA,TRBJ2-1,CASSLLGMQYNEQFF
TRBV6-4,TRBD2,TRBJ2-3,CASSERSGGSTDTQYF
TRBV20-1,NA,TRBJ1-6,CSASRSSYNSPLHF
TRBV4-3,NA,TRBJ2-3,CASSPRLAPGDTQYF
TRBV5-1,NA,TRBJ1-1,CASSPTAGTENTEAFF
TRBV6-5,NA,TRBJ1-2,CASSLRQANGYTF
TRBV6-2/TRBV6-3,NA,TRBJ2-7,CASSYKTLLSYEQYF
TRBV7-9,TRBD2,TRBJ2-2,CASSLPRRLAGAAGELFF
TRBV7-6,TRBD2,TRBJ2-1,CASSLTASGDDEQFF
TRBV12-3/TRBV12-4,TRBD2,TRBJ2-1,CAIGTSGGLFPFF
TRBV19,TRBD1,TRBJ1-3,CASSIWRGPAGNTIYF
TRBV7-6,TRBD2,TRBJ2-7,CASSLEPSGGAPPYEQYF
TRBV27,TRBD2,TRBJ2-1,CASSLSRTRTLNEQFF
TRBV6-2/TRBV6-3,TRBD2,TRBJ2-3,CASSPPWGGAGTDTQYF
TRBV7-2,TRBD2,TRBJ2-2,CASSLGLAGISGELFF
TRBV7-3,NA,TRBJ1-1,CASSSQVDTEAFF
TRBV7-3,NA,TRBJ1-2,CASSLDPSSYGYTF
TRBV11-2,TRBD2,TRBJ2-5,CASSTGLAGSLQETQYF
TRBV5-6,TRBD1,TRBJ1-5,CASSAGQGYLGPQHF
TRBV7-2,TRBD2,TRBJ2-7,CASSLDRTSGLYEQYF
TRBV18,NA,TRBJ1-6,CASSGRATDSYNSPLHF
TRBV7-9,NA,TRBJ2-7,CASSLQSYEQYF
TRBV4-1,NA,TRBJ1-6,CASSPGPGNSPLHF
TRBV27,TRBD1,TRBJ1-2,CASSFATGFGYTF
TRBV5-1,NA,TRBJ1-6,CASSLGGGRGNSPLHF
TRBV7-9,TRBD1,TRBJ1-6,CASSPNPGTGYSPLHF
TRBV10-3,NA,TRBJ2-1,CAISEGASRNEQFF
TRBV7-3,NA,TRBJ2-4,CASSLRVVPPGNIQYF
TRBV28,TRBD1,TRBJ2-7,CASSPLDRISYEQYF
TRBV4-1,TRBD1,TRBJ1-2,CASSQPNSKGASYGYTF
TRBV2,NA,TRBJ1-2,CASSPGRREGYTF
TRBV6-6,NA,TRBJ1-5,CASSLPPGDRQPQHF
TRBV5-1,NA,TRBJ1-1,CASSLDGASNTEAFF
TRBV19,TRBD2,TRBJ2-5,CASSYGGGGQETQYF
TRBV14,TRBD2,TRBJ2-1,CASSRGTSGVSYNEQFF
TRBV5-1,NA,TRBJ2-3,CASSLGQGGDTQYF
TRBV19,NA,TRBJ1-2,CASSPRTDQGGYTF
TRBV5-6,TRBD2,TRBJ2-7,CASSAGGSPYEQYF
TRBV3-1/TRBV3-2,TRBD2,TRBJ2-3,CASSQVPPREDFGTQYF
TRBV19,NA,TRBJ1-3,CASSTSRTSSGNTIYF
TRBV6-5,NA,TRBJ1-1,CASKEGYEAFF
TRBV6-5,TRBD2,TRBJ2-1,CASSYGGREGNEQFF
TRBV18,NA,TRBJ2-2,CASSPRQSNTGELFF
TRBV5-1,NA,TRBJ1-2,CASSLGETGTTGYTF
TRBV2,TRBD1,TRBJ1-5,CASRKMTGVPQPQHF
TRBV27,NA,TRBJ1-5,CASRKGIISNQPQHF
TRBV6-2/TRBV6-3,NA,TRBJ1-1,CASSYSGSTEAFF
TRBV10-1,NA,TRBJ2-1,CASTLTAHGQFF
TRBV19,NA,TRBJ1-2,CASSTSGFPTYGYTF
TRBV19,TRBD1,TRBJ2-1,CASRQGAGTYNEQFF
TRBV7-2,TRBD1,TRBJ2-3,CASSTTGGNTQYF
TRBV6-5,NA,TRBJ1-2,CASSSVLSGYTF
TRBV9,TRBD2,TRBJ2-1,CASSVVMEAGGLVNEQFF
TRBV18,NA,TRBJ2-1,CASSPPALDEQFF
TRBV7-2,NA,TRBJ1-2,CASRRRTIGYTF
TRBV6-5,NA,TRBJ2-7,CASPTPWSSEQYF